Shown below are 21 T cell receptor beta chains from a single sample sequenced in a study of blood T cell repertoires in COVID-19. This table comes from immunoSEQ multiplex PCR, and its TCRdb copy is limited to in-frame clones, with some not included. The data contain about 400,000 clones, 70% to 90% of them singletons. The sample comprised PBMCs or T cells enriched from blood (not recorded which). All receptors come from a man in his forties or fifties in a cohort exposed to, infected with or recovered from COVID-19 (not recorded which).

V gene TRBV14 combines with J gene TRBJ2-3, with 9 bases identical to TRBD2. Germline values: CDR1 SGHDN, CDR2 FVKESK. Losses at the gene ends were 1 base for V and 4 bases for J; bases not matched to a gene: 6. CDR3 length equals 16 residues. This chain's CDR3 is CASSQVPSGMPDTQYF. DNA of the CDR3: TGTGCCAGCAGCCAAGTCCCTAGCGGGATGCCAGATACGCAGTATTTT.

Comments on this clone: One junction end does not reproduce the germline sequence, and a read error may be involved. J is TRBJ2-7 and V is TRBV7-9; TRBD1 matches at 10 bases. The CDR3 sequence is 14 residues long. Looked up from germline, CDR1 is SEHNR and CDR2 is FQNEAQ (reference sequence). The DNA of the CDR3 is TGTGCCAGCAGCTGGGGACAGGGGTCCTCCGAGCAGTACTTC. Amino acid sequence: CASSWGQGSSEQYF.

Comment on this clone: Other DNA sequences from this sample encode an identical CDR3 as well. The chain uses TRBV5-1 and TRBJ1-5; TRBD1 is a possible D gene (5 bases). V was shortened by 0 bases and J by 1 base, with 8 bases between the two germline ends. The CDR3 spans 15 residues. CDR1 is SGHRS and CDR2 is YFSETQ in the germline V gene. The chain's CDR3 is CASSLDGGSNQPQHF. Written as DNA, the CDR3 is TGCGCCAGCAGCTTGGATGGGGGGAGCAATCAGCCCCAGCATTTT.

This clone showed up just once. The chain is built from TRBV11-2 and TRBJ1-6; 8 bases fit TRBD1. CDR3 length: 15 amino acids. Per the germline V gene, CDR1 is SGHAT and CDR2 is FQNNGV. V was pared by 5 bases and J by 7 bases, with 7 bases of the junction left unmatched. This CDR3 reads CASSGWTGRNSPLHF. For the CDR3, the DNA is TGTGCCAGCAGCGGATGGACAGGGAGGAATTCACCCCTCCACTTT.

The V and J genes are TRBV2 and TRBJ2-5; tentatively, D is TRBD2 (7 bases). V gave up 6 bases and J gave up 5 bases, with 19 bases separating them. There are 15 residues in the CDR3. CDR1 and CDR2 from the germline V gene are SNHLY and FYNNEI. The CDR3 reads CASSRQAGGWETQYF. The CDR3 DNA sequence: TGTGCCAGCAGCAGACAGGCCGGGGGGTGGGAGACCCAGTACTTC.

The chain has TRBV4-2 and TRBJ1-1; D gene unclear. The germline V gene encodes CDR1 LGHNA and CDR2 YNFKEQ. V gave up 1 base and J gave up 4 bases, with 4 bases separating them. The CDR3 totals 12 residues. The CDR3 region has the DNA TGTGCCAGCAGCCAAGGCAGCACTGAAGCTTTCTTT. Translating it yields CASSQGSTEAFF.

The CDR3 here is CASTRGHSDTQYF. CDR3 in DNA: TGTGCCAGCACGCGAGGACATTCAGATACGCAGTATTTT. This chain uses TRBV2 with TRBJ2-3; D may be TRBD1 (5 bases). The germline V gene encodes CDR1 SNHLY and CDR2 FYNNEI. The CDR3 is made up of 13 amino acids. Trimming cost V 7 bases and J 4 bases, with 12 bases left between them.

The chain uses TRBV10-3 and TRBJ1-1; D remains ambiguous. Per the germline V gene, CDR1 is ENHRY and CDR2 is SYGVKD. The CDR3 is made up of 13 amino acids. CDR3 amino acids: CATRPVGNTEAFF. DNA for the CDR3: TGTGCTACCAGGCCGGTGGGGAACACTGAAGCTTTCTTT.

The gene calls are TRBV6-1 and TRBJ1-5, with 8 bases that match TRBD1. CDR1 is MNHNS and CDR2 is SASEGT in the germline V gene. The CDR3 extends over 16 amino acids. V lost 3 bases and J lost 2; bases outside the gene matches: 6. This CDR3 reads CASSDTGGGGNQPQHF. CDR3 in DNA: TGTGCCAGCAGTGATACAGGGGGGGGTGGCAATCAGCCCCAGCATTTT.

This clone has only a few counts. The rearrangement links TRBV5-4 to TRBJ1-1, with D maybe TRBD1 (6 bases). The V gene lost 1 base and the J gene lost 4 bases, with 8 bases spanning the gap. CDR3 length: 13 amino acids. The germline V gene has CDR1 SGHNT and CDR2 YYREEE (reference sequence). CDR3 in DNA: TGTGCCAGCAGCTTGATGACAGGCACTGAAGCTTTCTTT. This gives the protein CASSLMTGTEAFF.

The V call is TRBV12-3 or TRBV12-4, the J call TRBJ1-2; D is unresolved. The V end lost 3 bases, the J end lost 4 bases, and 9 bases lay between the germline ends. This CDR3 is built from 13 residues. The CDR3 is CASSFLEVYGYTF. As DNA, the CDR3 is TGTGCCAGCAGTTTCTTAGAGGTCTATGGCTACACCTTC.

This clone was observed a handful of times. The chain uses TRBV5-1 and TRBJ1-4; 8 bases are shared with TRBD1. The junction had 13 bases not matched to a gene; V was cut back by 0 bases and J by 15 bases. The CDR3 runs to 15 residues. CDR1 and CDR2 (germline): SGHRS, YFSETQ. The CDR3 nucleotides are TGCGCCAGCAGCTTGGGACAGGGGACCGGGACAAATGTGTTTTTT. This encodes CASSLGQGTGTNVFF.

The gene calls are TRBV5-1 and TRBJ2-1, with D perhaps TRBD2 (6 bases). The CDR3 extends over 13 amino acids. V dropped 6 bases and J dropped 4 bases, with 11 bases sitting between them. Germline V CDR1 and CDR2: SGHRS, YFSETQ. The CDR3 nucleotides read TGCGCCAGCACCTGGGACTTATACAATGAGCAGTTCTTC. Residues: CASTWDLYNEQFF.

The J gene is TRBJ2-1, the V gene TRBV29-1; 13 positions match TRBD2. V lost 8 bases to trimming and J lost 7 bases; unmatched junction nucleotides: 8. This CDR3 spans 14 amino acids. The germline V gene encodes CDR1 SQVTM and CDR2 ANQGSEA. CDR3 DNA sequence: TGCAGCTCCACCGGGACTAGCGGGGCAAATGAGCAGTTCTTC. It is translated as CSSTGTSGANEQFF.

The rearrangement links TRBV30 to TRBJ1-6, with D tentatively TRBD1 (5 bases). The CDR3 has 14 amino acids. Looked up from germline, CDR1 is GTSNPN and CDR2 is SVGIG (reference sequence). V dropped 0 bases and J dropped 5 bases, with 8 bases sitting between them. The chain's CDR3 is CAWSVDSNNSPLHF. The CDR3 nucleotides read TGTGCCTGGAGTGTTGACAGTAATAATTCACCCCTCCACTTT.

This clone turned up a few times. The chain couples TRBV30 to TRBJ2-7; a possible D gene is TRBD1 (6 bases). Trimming removed 2 bases at V and 9 bases at J, with 14 bases between. The CDR3 runs 12 residues. From germline, CDR1 is GTSNPN and CDR2 SVGIG (reference sequence). This CDR3 is CAWSKTGLGQYF. CDR3 in DNA: TGTGCCTGGAGTAAAACAGGGCTTGGGCAGTACTTC.

V gene TRBV28 combines with J gene TRBJ2-7, with 9 bases lining up with TRBD1. V lost 3 bases and J lost 3; bases outside the gene matches: 3. The CDR3 loop spans 14 amino acids. Germline V gene data show CDR1 as MDHEN and CDR2 as SYDVKM. For the CDR3, the DNA is TGTGCCAGCAGTTTCCGGGACAGGGACTACGAGCAGTACTTC. The encoded protein is CASSFRDRDYEQYF.

This rearrangement joins TRBV3-1 (or the pseudogene TRBV3-2) to TRBJ2-2, with D possibly TRBD2 on 5 matching bases. Germline V gene sequence: CDR1 LGHDT, CDR2 YNNKEL (reference sequence). This CDR3 is 14 amino acids long. V was shortened by 6 bases and J by 3 bases, with 11 bases between the two germline ends. The CDR3 reads CASRNSGHTGELFF. The CDR3 coding sequence is TGTGCCAGCAGAAACAGCGGCCACACCGGGGAGCTGTTTTTT.

V gene TRBV30 combines with J gene TRBJ2-5; D might be TRBD2 (6 bases). The CDR3 runs 13 residues. Trimming removed 1 base from V and 5 bases from J, with 11 bases in between. Germline CDR1 is GTSNPN and CDR2 is SVGIG (reference sequence). The CDR3 nucleotides read TGTGCCTGGAGTGGGGGGGATGGCGAGACCCAGTACTTC. Its protein is CAWSGGDGETQYF. Full variable domain (missing parts from reference TRBV30 and TRBJ2-5): SQTIHQWPATLVQPVGSPLSLECTVEGTSNPNLYWYRQAAGRGLQLLFYSVGIGQISSEVPQNLSASRPQDRQFILSSKKLLLSDSGFYLCAWSGGDGETQYFGPGTRLLVL.

The CDR3 DNA is TGTGCCAGCAGCCAGAGCGCACCGGGACTAGCGGGAGGTGAGCAGTTCTTC. It is translated as CASSQSAPGLAGGEQFF. This chain connects TRBV3-1 (or the pseudogene TRBV3-2) to TRBJ2-1; TRBD2 matches at 15 bases. Germline V gives CDR1 LGHDT, CDR2 YNNKEL (reference sequence). Losses at the gene ends were 3 bases for V and 9 bases for J; bases not matched to a gene: 9. CDR3 length equals 17 residues.

The chain uses TRBV6-5 and TRBJ1-1; 8 bases map to TRBD1. With V trimmed by 2 bases and J by 3 bases, 5 bases remained unmatched. This CDR3 has 15 residues. Germline lookup yields CDR1 MNHEY and CDR2 SVGAGI. CDR3 bases: TGTGCCAGCAGTTACCGGGACAGGATTTACACTGAAGCTTTCTTT. Its translation: CASSYRDRIYTEAFF.